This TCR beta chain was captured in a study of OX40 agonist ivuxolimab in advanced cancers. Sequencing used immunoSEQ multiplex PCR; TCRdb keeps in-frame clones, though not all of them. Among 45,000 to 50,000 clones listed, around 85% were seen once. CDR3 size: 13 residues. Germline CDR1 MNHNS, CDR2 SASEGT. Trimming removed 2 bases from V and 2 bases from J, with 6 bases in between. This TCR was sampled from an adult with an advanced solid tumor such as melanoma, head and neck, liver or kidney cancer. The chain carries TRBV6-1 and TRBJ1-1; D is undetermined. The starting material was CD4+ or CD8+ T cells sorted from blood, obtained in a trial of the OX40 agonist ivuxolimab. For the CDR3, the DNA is TGTGCCAGCAGTGAATTAGGAAACACTGAAGCTTTCTTT. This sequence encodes CASSELGNTEAFF.